One T cell receptor beta chain is described in this entry. This clonotype was recorded at least ten times. What antigen it recognizes has not been identified. No per-base quality is available; no much larger clone lies one base away. Flow cytometry had shown CD8+CD57+ cell expansion in the patients selected for sequencing. Every patient had severe acquired aplastic anemia, diagnosed using the International Study of Aplastic Anemia and Agranulocytosis and Camitta criteria. No therapy had been received by the patients at the time of blood sampling. TCR repertoires of sorted CD4+ and CD8+ blood T cells from severe aplastic anemia patients and healthy subjects were deep-sequenced in the study. In the USA, patient enrollment took place under clinicaltrials.gov protocols 00001620, 01623167, 00001397, 00071045, 00081523 and 00961064. Ficoll-Paque density gradient centrifugation was used to isolate peripheral blood mononuclear cells. CD4+ and CD8+ T cells were sorted by FACS or magnetic beads before DNA extraction.

Genomic DNA was used as template for profiling of TCR beta VDJ combinations and CDR3 sequences. An Illumina HiSeq 2000 was the platform used for TCR repertoire sequencing. The source study handled its data this way. Repertoire assessment relied on Simpson's diversity index, CDR3 size and DJ length profiles, and TRBV/TRBJ rearrangement plots. The most abundant DNA sequence in the deep sequencing data was defined as the immunodominant clone. CDR3 amino acid sequences were checked for sharing between subjects and were compared against published repertoires and the VDJdb database. TCRdb handled the public reads itself, with Q25 trimming in fastp and clone calling in MiXCR, and kept productive beta chains. A single entry per CDR3 protein holds the most common genes and DNA from its merged rows. TCRdb, not the authors, supplied the V and J calls. The sample table records about 220,000 distinct CDR3 sequences; 45% to 50% of these occur just once. Of the sample, 6.5% to 10% is held by the ten largest clones.

This sample is part of a study of CD8+CD57+ T cells in acquired aplastic anemia (dated by TCRdb to between 2018 and 2020). General notes on the study: On average, sorted CD4+ and CD8+ cells yielded around 3.1 ug of extracted DNA, with a range of roughly 0.18 to 30 ug. CD8+CD57+ expansion was defined as a frequency above the mean frequency observed in healthy subjects. The paper as a whole reports these results and caveats: CD8+ Simpson's diversity did not differ significantly between patients and healthy controls (P=0.060). Some 27 CD8+ CDR3 sequences were found in both patients and controls but appeared to be highly expressed in patients and within the immunodominant clones of the patients.

From the germline V gene, CDR1 is SGHDN and CDR2 is FVKESK. From cysteine to phenylalanine, the CDR3 is 12 amino acids long. Left in the record is the CDR3 DNA by itself, 36 bases read in frame from the first base. V drops 1 base and J drops 8 bases, leaving 6 bases in between. This TCR came from a human donor with aplastic anemia. The rearrangement combines TRBV14 with TRBJ2-1; no D gene call is confident. Sequencing used sorted CD4+, CD8+, or CD8+CD57+ T cells (not recorded which) from PBMCs. DNA sequence: TGTGCCAGCAGCCAAGTAAGCGATGAGCAGTTCTTC. This translates into CASSQVSDEQFF.